These T cell receptor beta chains were read from a single sample in a study of control samples from healthy donors and cancer patients. Produced via immunoSEQ multiplex PCR; TCRdb's table is partial and in-frame only. The sample contains tens of thousands of clones, approximately 93% of which appear only once. Material: PBMCs. The receptor set was obtained from a middle-aged woman with lung cancer. Each CDR3 is given with its conserved first and last residue. Each record gives: V gene, J gene, D gene, clone size, CDR3 protein, CDR3 DNA. A D gene is named only where the DNA matches it firmly. The listing skips clone size in some rows; elsewhere it reads once, few, many or a size class.

>TRBV30|TRBJ2-7|.|.
CAWTKQGWLYEQYF
TGTGCCTGGACCAAACAGGGATGGCTGTACGAGCAGTACTTC
>TRBV28|TRBJ2-2|.|.
CASQGLVTGELFF
TGTGCCTCTCAGGGGTTGGTGACCGGGGAGCTGTTTTTT
>TRBV2|TRBJ2-7|.|once
CASSPRGLYEQYF
TGTGCCAGCAGTCCTCGGGGGCTCTACGAGCAGTACTTC
>TRBV7-2|TRBJ1-1|.|.
CASSLASGGGVTEAFF
TGTGCCAGCAGCTTAGCCTCCGGGGGGGGCGTGACTGAAGCTTTCTTT
>TRBV19|TRBJ1-5|.|.
CASSPTYSNQPQHF
TGTGCCAGTAGTCCAACTTATAGCAATCAGCCCCAGCATTTT
>TRBV10-3|TRBJ1-2|TRBD1|.
CAISADRDRGDYGYTF
TGTGCCATCAGTGCGGACCGGGACAGGGGCGACTATGGCTACACCTTC
>TRBV3-1/TRBV3-2|TRBJ1-2|.|.
CASSPAGANYGYTF
TGTGCCAGCAGCCCCGCCGGAGCGAACTATGGCTACACCTTC
>TRBV4-2|TRBJ1-5|.|.
CASSQATIKRHSNQPQHF
TGTGCCAGCAGCCAAGCCACCATCAAAAGGCATAGCAATCAGCCCCAGCATTTT
>TRBV5-6|TRBJ1-2|TRBD1|.
CASSLATGGSYTF
TGTGCCAGCAGCTTGGCCACAGGGGGTTCATACACCTTC
>TRBV6-5|TRBJ1-2|.|.
CASSPNSGANGYTF
TGTGCCAGCAGTCCTAACTCAGGGGCTAATGGCTACACCTTC
>TRBV5-1|TRBJ1-1|.|.
CASSLGLKSFF
TGCGCCAGCAGCTTGGGACTCAAATCTTTCTTT
>TRBV7-2|TRBJ2-7|.|.
CASSLAQLEQYF
TGTGCCAGCAGCTTAGCCCAACTCGAGCAGTACTTC
>TRBV6-6|TRBJ1-4|.|.
CASTPRQYNEKLFF
TGTGCCAGCACGCCCCGACAGTATAATGAAAAACTGTTTTTT
>TRBV11-2|TRBJ2-7|.|.
CASSLQFSSYEQYF
TGTGCCAGCAGCTTACAGTTTAGCTCCTACGAGCAGTACTTC
>TRBV7-9|TRBJ2-3|.|.
CASSLGGGVSDTQYF
TGTGCCAGCAGCTTGGGAGGGGGGGTGTCAGATACGCAGTATTTT
>TRBV15|TRBJ1-2|.|.
CATSRVQSPFGGYTF
TGTGCCACCAGCAGAGTTCAGTCCCCGTTCGGGGGCTACACCTTC
>TRBV5-4|TRBJ1-5|.|once
CASSLDDQPQHF
TGTGCCAGCAGCTTGGACGATCAGCCCCAGCATTTT
>TRBV9|TRBJ2-5|.|.
CASSSGTVKSQYF
TGTGCCAGCAGCTCAGGGACGGTAAAATCGCAGTACTTC
>TRBV5-1|TRBJ2-1|TRBD2|.
CASSHRTSGALDEQFF
TGCGCCAGCAGCCACCGGACTAGCGGGGCGCTCGATGAGCAGTTCTTC
>TRBV5-1|TRBJ1-1|.|.
CASSPEGRNTEAFF
TGCGCCAGCAGCCCAGAGGGGCGGAACACTGAAGCTTTCTTT
>TRBV29-1|TRBJ1-4|.|.
CSVFAGTGNEKLFF
TGCAGCGTTTTTGCCGGGACGGGGAATGAAAAACTGTTTTTT